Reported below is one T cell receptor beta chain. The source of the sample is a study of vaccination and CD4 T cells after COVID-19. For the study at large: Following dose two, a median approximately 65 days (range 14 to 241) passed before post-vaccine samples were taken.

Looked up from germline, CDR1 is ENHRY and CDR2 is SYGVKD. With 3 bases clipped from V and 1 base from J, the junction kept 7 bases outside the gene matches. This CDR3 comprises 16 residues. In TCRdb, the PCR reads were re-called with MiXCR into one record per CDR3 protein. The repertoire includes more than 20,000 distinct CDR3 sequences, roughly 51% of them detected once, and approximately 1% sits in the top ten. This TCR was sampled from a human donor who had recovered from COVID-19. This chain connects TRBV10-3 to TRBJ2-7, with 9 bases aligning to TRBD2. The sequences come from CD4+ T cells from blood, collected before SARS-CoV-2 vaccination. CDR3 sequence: CAISDGSGRISYEQYF. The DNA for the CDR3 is TGTGCCATCAGTGATGGAAGCGGGAGGATTTCCTACGAGCAGTACTTC.